The sequence of this T cell receptor beta chain was determined in a study of beta chain features in type 1 diabetes. Study results and limitations: Shortening of TCRB CDR3s, moderate but significant, appeared in all four CD4+ subsets of Type 1 diabetes patients. Compared with healthy donors, patients appeared to share more similar naive, central memory and regulatory TCRB repertoires.

One heparinised draw of blood, averaging roughly 120 mL, came from each donor. Since all of the isolated RNA was reverse transcribed, expressed TCRB transcripts were what got sequenced. Profiled with immunoSEQ multiplex PCR; TCRdb holds only in-frame clones, not every one. Here the sample spans 200,000 to 250,000 clones, 55% to 70% being singletons. Comment on this clone: Its antigen is currently unknown.

The germline gives CDR1 SGHAT, CDR2 FQNNGV. Trimming stripped 4 bases from V and 6 bases from J, with 22 bases between. The CDR3 totals 16 residues. This clonotype originated in a young man in good health. Sequencing was performed on naive CD4+ T cells from blood. The chain carries TRBV11-2 and TRBJ2-7; possibly TRBD2 for D (7 bases). In DNA, the CDR3 is TGTGCCAGCAGCTACCGCGGGGGCGGTTCTGTTTCCGAGCAGTACTTC. The encoded protein is CASSYRGGGSVSEQYF.